This record covers a single TCR beta chain. Its antigen is as yet unknown. The data belong to a study of cytomegalovirus exposure and HLA in healthy donors. Study findings and constraints: Follow-up analysis found HLA locus-dependent TCR association rates, highest for DRB1 and lowest for HLA-C. Equally common other TCR beta chains were less clonally expanded than HLA-associated ones, a later analysis found. The authors enumerated 180 or so TCR beta chains as linked to cytomegalovirus.

The study ran its PCR with 60 Vbeta and 13 Jbeta primers. Sequenced by immunoSEQ multiplex PCR; TCRdb stores in-frame clones only, minus some. The data show 150,000 to 200,000 clones, roughly 75% seen once. The J segment lost 7 bases and the V segment lost 1 base, leaving 5 bases of the junction unmatched. CDR3 size: 14 residues. In germline, CDR1 is SGHTA, CDR2 FQGNSA. The origin of this receptor is a man aged 40-55 years in good health and CMV-seronegative. The chain recombines TRBV7-2 with TRBJ1-2; 8 nucleotides align to TRBD1. The sample was PBMCs. CDR3 amino acids: CASSLVGQGAGYTF. Written as DNA, the CDR3 is TGTGCCAGCAGCTTAGTAGGGCAGGGGGCTGGCTACACCTTC.